The TCR beta chain described here comes from a study of blood T cells in healthy people across ages. This clonotype was observed a few times. Germline values: CDR1 MNHNY, CDR2 SVGAGI (reference sequence). Trimming removed 2 bases from V and 3 bases from J, with 15 bases in between. The CDR3 loop spans 16 amino acids. Extracted total RNA amounted to at least 5.5 micrograms for each sample. With a J-beta primer mix and a sample-barcoded 5' primer, a second PCR ran about 7 to 12 cycles. TCRdb re-called the 5' RACE reads with MiXCR, one entry per CDR3 protein. The sample has fewer than 750,000 distinct CDR3 sequences; 45% to 55% are singletons.

Sequences were obtained from blood. The rearrangement uses TRBV6-6 and TRBJ2-3, with a weak D call TRBD1 (5 bases). This clonotype was obtained from a man aged 80 or over in good health. CDR3 protein: CASSYGHGAGTDTQYF. In DNA, the CDR3 is TGTGCCAGCAGTTACGGACACGGAGCAGGGACAGATACGCAGTATTTT.